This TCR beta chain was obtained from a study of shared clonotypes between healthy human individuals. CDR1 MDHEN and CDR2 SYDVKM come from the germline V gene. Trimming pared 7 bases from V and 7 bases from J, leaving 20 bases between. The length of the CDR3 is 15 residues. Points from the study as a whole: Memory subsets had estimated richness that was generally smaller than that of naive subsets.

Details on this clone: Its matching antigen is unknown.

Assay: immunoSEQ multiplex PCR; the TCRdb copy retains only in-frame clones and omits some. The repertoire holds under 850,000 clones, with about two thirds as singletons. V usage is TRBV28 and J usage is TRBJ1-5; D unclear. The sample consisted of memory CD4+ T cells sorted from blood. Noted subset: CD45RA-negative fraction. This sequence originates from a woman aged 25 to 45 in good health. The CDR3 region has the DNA TGTGCCAGCACTCTTGGGGTTTTTGTGCGGCAGCCCCAGCATTTT. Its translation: CASTLGVFVRQPQHF. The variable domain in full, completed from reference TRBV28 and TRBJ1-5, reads DVKVTQSSRYLVKRTGEKVFLECVQDMDHENMFWYRQDPGLGLRLIYFSYDVKMKEKGDIPEGYSVSREKKERFSLILESASTNQTSMYLCASTLGVFVRQPQHFGDGTRLSIL.